The clone carrying this T cell receptor (beta chain) has a count of ten or more. The data belong to a study of early T cells in non-severe SARS-CoV-2 infection. CDR1 and CDR2 (germline): WNHNN, SYGVQD (reference sequence). The CDR3 totals 14 residues. With 2 bases clipped from V and 10 bases from J, the junction kept 4 bases outside the gene matches. TCRdb itself ran the 5' RACE reads through MiXCR, one entry per CDR3 protein. The sample records 65,000 to 70,000 distinct CDR3 sequences, 12% being singletons. The sequence was obtained from an adult who was a healthcare worker with PCR-confirmed SARS-CoV-2 infection or an uninfected control (not recorded which). Sequenced input: whole blood. The chain links TRBV10-1 to TRBJ2-1, with 11 bases fitting TRBD1. Written as DNA, the CDR3 is TGCGCCAGCAGTGAGGTGGGACAGGGGGGAGAGCAGTTCTTC. Translating gives CASSEVGQGGEQFF.